This TCR beta chain comes out of a study of T cells in Graves' hyperthyroidism and ophthalmopathy. Researchers amplified the TCR beta CDR3 regions from RNA transcripts. TCR CDR3 regions were first amplified by RT-PCR with HTBI primers. MiXCR was run by TCRdb on the multiplex PCR reads, yielding one entry per CDR3 protein. Of a few hundred thousand distinct CDR3 sequences in the sample, around 16% are singletons; the top ten hold 6.5% to 8%. This clonotype was counted ten times or more. Antigen specificity is unknown. CDR3 length: 12 residues. Trimming removed 0 bases at V and 7 bases at J, with 10 bases between. Germline V CDR1 and CDR2: DFQATT, SNEGSKA (reference sequence). The study, taken as a whole, reports: The model's output predicted ophthalmopathy at a median of around 7 months prior to onset. A model built on 13 V-J features separated ophthalmopathy from stable hyperthyroidism.

It was considered stable Graves' hyperthyroidism when ophthalmopathy did not progress within 18 months. Orbital computed tomography, thyroid ultrasound, serum thyroxine and TRAb, and clinical symptoms together informed the diagnoses. J is TRBJ2-7 and V is TRBV20-1, with a tentative D call TRBD2 (5 bases). The source material was blood. The receptor was derived from a woman aged 30 to 39 with Graves' hyperthyroidism. Here the CDR3 reads CSARDPTGEQYF. DNA for the CDR3: TGCAGTGCTAGAGACCCGACGGGGGAGCAGTACTTC.